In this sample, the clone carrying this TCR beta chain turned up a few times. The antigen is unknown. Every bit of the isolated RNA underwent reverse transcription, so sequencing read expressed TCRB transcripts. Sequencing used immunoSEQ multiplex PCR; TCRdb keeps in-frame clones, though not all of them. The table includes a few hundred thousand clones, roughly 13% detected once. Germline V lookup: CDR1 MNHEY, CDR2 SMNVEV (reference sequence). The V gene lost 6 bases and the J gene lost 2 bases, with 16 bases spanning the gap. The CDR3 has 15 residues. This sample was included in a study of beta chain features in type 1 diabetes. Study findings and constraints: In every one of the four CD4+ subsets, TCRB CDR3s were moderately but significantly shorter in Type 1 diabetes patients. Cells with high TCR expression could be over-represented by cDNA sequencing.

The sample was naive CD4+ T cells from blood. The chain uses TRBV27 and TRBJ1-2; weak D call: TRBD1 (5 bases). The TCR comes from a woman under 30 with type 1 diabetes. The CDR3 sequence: CASRTPRQGNYGYTF. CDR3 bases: TGTGCCAGCAGAACCCCGAGGCAGGGAAACTATGGCTACACCTTC.